The T cell receptor (beta chain) under discussion was sequenced for a study of shared clonotypes between healthy human individuals. Clones were read by immunoSEQ multiplex PCR, and TCRdb kept only the in-frame ones, dropping some. This table has about 2 million clones, 90% to 95% appearing once. The sample consisted of naive CD4+ T cells sorted from blood. Documented subset: CD45RA+ positively selected. The receptor's source is a man aged 18 to 29 in good health.

CDR3 protein: CASSSTLGDTQYF. As DNA, the CDR3 is TGTGCCAGCAGCTCTACTCTGGGAGATACGCAGTATTTT. V is TRBV13 and J is TRBJ2-3; no reliable D call. Germline V gives CDR1 PRHDT, CDR2 FYEKMQ (reference sequence). Deletions cut 4 bases from V and 5 bases from J, with 10 bases between. There are 13 residues in the CDR3.